The table lists the clone carrying this T cell receptor (beta chain) with a count of one. What it binds is not known. This may come from a read error, since a much larger clone is one base off. This CDR3 spans 13 amino acids. Trimming removed 4 bases at V and 7 bases at J, with 10 bases between. Germline CDR1 is SGHDN and CDR2 is FVKESK. Via MiXCR, TCRdb re-called the RT-PCR reads, giving one row per CDR3 protein. The data contain a few hundred thousand distinct CDR3 sequences, 6% to 9% of them singletons. These data are taken from a study of response to subunit inactivated influenza vaccine. Overall study findings and caveats: New T cells are recruited in small numbers by each seasonal influenza vaccination, according to the authors' suggestion.

The sequencing used PBMCs from blood, collected roughly 24 months after vaccination. The receptor was derived from a man between 50 and 75 years old who received an inactivated influenza vaccine. The chain combines TRBV14 with TRBJ2-2, with D tentatively TRBD1 (6 bases). CDR3 sequence: CASSPRGNGELFF. The CDR3 DNA reads TGTGCCAGCAGCCCGAGGGGGAACGGGGAGCTGTTTTTT.